Below, 30 T cell receptor beta chains from the same sample are listed, as sequenced in a study of PD-1 blockade in classical Hodgkin lymphoma. The time point is: cycle 4 day 1 (C4D1), after 5 to 7 weeks of nivolumab. Each of the patients experienced relapse following autologous stem cell transplantation, and their brentuximab vedotin exposure differed. Assay used: immunoSEQ multiplex PCR; TCRdb lists only in-frame clones, some missing. The sample lists fewer than 25,000 clones; about 86% were seen once. The specimen comprised peripheral blood mononuclear cells (PBMCs), sampled before the fourth cycle of nivolumab. All receptors come from a human donor with classical Hodgkin lymphoma.

This chain connects TRBV2 to TRBJ2-1; D is undetermined. Germline values: CDR1 SNHLY, CDR2 FYNNEI. Trimming shortened V by 1 base and J by 5 bases, and 12 bases separated the two germline ends. This CDR3 region has 15 residues. This CDR3 is CASSEERQFHNEQFF. CDR3 DNA sequence: TGTGCCAGCAGTGAAGAGAGGCAGTTTCACAATGAGCAGTTCTTC.

This clone was found once. This chain uses TRBV15 with TRBJ2-4, with 9 nucleotides matching TRBD2. V gave up 6 bases and J gave up 5 bases; unmatched junction bases: 8. The CDR3 runs to 15 residues. The germline CDR1 and CDR2 sequences are LNHNV and YYDKDF (reference sequence). The CDR3 loop is CATRTTSGVENIQYF. As DNA, the CDR3 is TGTGCCACCAGGACGACTAGCGGAGTGGAAAACATTCAGTACTTC. The complete variable domain, with remaining parts taken from reference TRBV15 and TRBJ2-4, reads DAMVIQNPRYQVTQFGKPVTLSCSQTLNHNVMYWYQQKSSQAPKLLFHYYDKDFNNEADTPDNFQSRRPNTSFCFLDIRSPGLGDTAMYLCATRTTSGVENIQYFGAGTRLSVL.

This chain uses TRBV7-9 with TRBJ2-2; D might be TRBD2 (5 bases). The germline V gene has CDR1 SEHNR and CDR2 FQNEAQ (reference sequence). V lost 2 bases, J lost 5 bases, and 24 bases lay in between. CDR3 length: 19 residues. CDR3 sequence: CASSLFHASSWNPTGELFF. In DNA, the CDR3 is TGTGCCAGCAGCTTATTCCACGCTTCTAGCTGGAACCCAACCGGGGAGCTGTTTTTT.

The chain uses TRBV5-1 and TRBJ1-3; D ambiguous. CDR3 length: 14 residues. Trimming took 0 bases from V and 2 from J, leaving 6 bases between them. In germline, CDR1 is SGHRS, CDR2 YFSETQ. The CDR3 DNA reads TGCGCCAGCAGCTTGGTAGGGACTGGAAACACCATATATTTT. Protein: CASSLVGTGNTIYF.

This clone occurred a few times. The chain couples TRBV14 to TRBJ2-2, with D possibly being TRBD1 (6 bases). The ends were cut back, 6 bases at V and 3 bases at J, with 11 bases in the middle. This CDR3 has 14 amino acids. Germline assignment: CDR1 SGHDN and CDR2 FVKESK. CDR3 DNA sequence: TGTGCCAGCAGATGGGACACCGACACCGGGGAGCTGTTTTTT. Translating it yields CASRWDTDTGELFF.

The chain couples TRBV28 to TRBJ2-1; 8 bases line up with TRBD2. V was clipped by 2 bases and J by 10 bases; unmatched bases: 7. Germline V gene sequence: CDR1 MDHEN, CDR2 SYDVKM. The CDR3 extends over 14 amino acids. The CDR3 protein is CASSLGDSGKEQFF. CDR3 nucleotide sequence: TGTGCCAGCAGTTTAGGGGATAGCGGGAAGGAGCAGTTCTTC.

A word on this clone: One end of the junction fails to match germline, which may point to a read error. Other DNA sequences in this sample translate to the same CDR3. The chain combines TRBV19 with TRBJ2-3; weak D call: TRBD2 (5 bases). The CDR3 loop spans 15 amino acids. The V gene's germline CDR1 is LNHDA and CDR2 SQIVND (reference sequence). Written as DNA, the CDR3 is TGCGCCAGTAGTCCCATGGCCGGGGGCACAGATACGCAGTATTTT. Its protein product is CASSPMAGGTDTQYF.

The chain employs TRBV14 and TRBJ2-1, with unresolved D. Germline V gene data show CDR1 as SGHDN and CDR2 as FVKESK. The CDR3 loop spans 14 amino acids. The ends were cut back, 4 bases at V and 9 bases at J, with 16 bases in the middle. The CDR3 loop is CASSPLGAWSEQFF. The CDR3, as DNA: TGTGCCAGCAGCCCCCTAGGAGCGTGGAGTGAGCAGTTCTTC.

The chain combines TRBV5-4 with TRBJ2-1; 9 positions match TRBD2. Germline V gene data show CDR1 as SGHNT and CDR2 as YYREEE (reference sequence). Losses at the gene ends were 0 bases for V and 0 bases for J; bases not matched to a gene: 7. This CDR3 contains 18 residues. CDR3 protein: CASSLGLAGTISYNEQFF. The CDR3 DNA follows: TGTGCCAGCAGCTTGGGGCTAGCGGGGACCATCTCCTACAATGAGCAGTTCTTC.

In this sample, this clone turned up a few times. The chain combines TRBV11-1 with TRBJ2-2; 9 bases line up with TRBD2. After removal of 6 bases from V and 5 bases from J, the junction contained 4 bases not matched to a gene. Germline V gives CDR1 SGHAT, CDR2 FQDESV (reference sequence). CDR3 length: 14 amino acids. The CDR3: CASRKAGGTGELFF. The CDR3 coding sequence is TGTGCCAGCAGAAAAGCGGGAGGAACCGGGGAGCTGTTTTTT.

The rearrangement uses TRBV18 and TRBJ2-3; D is undetermined. V was shortened by 2 bases and J by 0 bases, with 6 bases between the two germline ends. CDR1 and CDR2 (germline): KGHSH, LQKENI. The CDR3 spans 14 residues. The CDR3 protein is CASSPLKSTDTQYF. CDR3 DNA sequence: TGTGCCAGCTCACCATTGAAGAGCACAGATACGCAGTATTTT.

The chain recombines TRBV4-2 with TRBJ2-7, with TRBD1 matching over 9 bases. The CDR3 length is 16 residues. J gave up 2 bases and V 3 bases, and 8 bases lay outside the gene matches. From germline, CDR1 is LGHNA and CDR2 YNFKEQ. CDR3 nucleotides: TGTGCCAGCAGCCAGCCCCGGGACAGGGTCCCCTACGAGCAGTACTTC. It specifies CASSQPRDRVPYEQYF.

The CDR3 is CASKKGHSFEQYF. The DNA of the CDR3 is TGTGCCAGCAAAAAGGGACACTCGTTCGAGCAGTACTTC. This chain links TRBV25-1 with TRBJ2-7, with a weak D call TRBD1 (6 bases). The germline V and J ends were trimmed by 7 bases and 6 bases, with 16 bases remaining between them. Germline V lookup: CDR1 MGHDK, CDR2 SYGVNS. CDR3 size: 13 residues.

V is TRBV6-6 and J is TRBJ1-2; D is undetermined. Germline V lookup: CDR1 MNHNY, CDR2 SVGAGI (reference sequence). Trimming cost V 4 bases and J 8 bases, with 11 bases left between them. This CDR3 region has 12 residues. CDR3 loop: CASSLAGRGYTF. The CDR3 nucleotides read TGTGCCAGCAGTTTGGCAGGTAGAGGCTACACCTTC.

The chain uses TRBV19 and TRBJ1-6, with D hard to call. V was pared by 10 bases and J by 0 bases, with 10 bases between. The CDR3 has 14 residues. Per germline, CDR1 LNHDA and CDR2 SQIVND (reference sequence). CDR3 region: CATRDTSYNSPLHF. The CDR3 nucleotides are TGTGCCACCCGAGACACCTCCTATAATTCACCCCTCCACTTT.

V and J are TRBV2 and TRBJ1-4, with TRBD1 identical over 7 bases. The CDR3 totals 14 residues. From germline, CDR1 is SNHLY and CDR2 FYNNEI. Trimming cost V 6 bases and J 2 bases; bases outside gene matches: 3. CDR3 coding DNA: TGTGCCAGCAGACAGGGGAACACTAATGAAAAACTGTTTTTT. Protein sequence: CASRQGNTNEKLFF.

This clone turned up a few times. The J gene is TRBJ2-7, the V gene TRBV14; no clear D gene. Trimming shortened V by 4 bases and J by 7 bases, and 11 bases separated the two germline ends. Germline loops: CDR1 SGHDN, CDR2 FVKESK. The CDR3 is made up of 12 amino acids. The CDR3 bases are TGTGCCAGCAGCCCTACAAGCTGGGAGCAGTACTTC. It is translated as CASSPTSWEQYF.

The J gene is TRBJ2-2, the V gene TRBV4-3; the match to TRBD1 covers 8 bases. The CDR3 has 15 residues. V lost 2 bases, J lost 4 bases, and 3 bases stayed unmatched. Germline V CDR1 and CDR2: LGHNA, YSLEER. The CDR3 DNA reads TGCGCCAGCAGCCAACGACAGGGGACCACCGGGGAGCTGTTTTTT. This codes for CASSQRQGTTGELFF.

The CDR3, as DNA: TGTGCCAGCAGTTTAGGCGGAAACTATGGCTACACCTTC. It encodes CASSLGGNYGYTF. The chain carries TRBV28 and TRBJ1-2, with no clear D. CDR1 is MDHEN, CDR2 SYDVKM, per germline. There are 13 residues in the CDR3. V gave up 2 bases and J gave up 2 bases, with 6 bases separating them.

This chain's CDR3 is CASIGTGGAYGYTF. Written as DNA, the CDR3 is TGTGCCAGCATTGGGACAGGGGGCGCTTATGGCTACACCTTC. The V and J genes are TRBV2 and TRBJ1-2; 12 bases are shared with TRBD1. Germline V gene data show CDR1 as SNHLY and CDR2 as FYNNEI. The V segment lost 7 bases and the J segment 5 bases; nucleotides outside the gene matches: 5. CDR3 length: 14 amino acids.

This sequence joins TRBV14 and TRBJ2-1; TRBD1 matches at 8 bases. Looked up from germline, CDR1 is SGHDN and CDR2 is FVKESK. V lost 6 bases to trimming and J lost 7 bases; unmatched junction nucleotides: 2. The CDR3 contains 12 residues. As DNA, the CDR3 is TGTGCCAGCAGTCGACAGGGGAATGAGCAGTTCTTC. The encoded protein is CASSRQGNEQFF.

The chain couples TRBV5-1 to TRBJ1-1; 11 positions match TRBD1. The junction had 1 base not matched to a gene; V was cut back by 3 bases and J by 0 bases. The CDR3 sequence is 15 residues long. The V gene's germline CDR1 is SGHRS and CDR2 YFSETQ. DNA for the CDR3: TGCGCCAGCAGCTGGACAGGGGGCCTGAACACTGAAGCTTTCTTT. It translates to CASSWTGGLNTEAFF.

This clone was observed a few times. The rearrangement joins TRBV4-3 to TRBJ2-1; D remains unclear. V lost 1 base to trimming and J lost 6 bases, with 13 bases between them. The germline V gene encodes CDR1 LGHNA and CDR2 YSLEER. CDR3 size: 15 residues. The DNA of the CDR3 is TGCGCCAGCAGCCAAGCGGATACTACAAGCAATGAGCAGTTCTTC. It codes for CASSQADTTSNEQFF.

The chain has TRBV11-2 and TRBJ2-7; 11 bases align to TRBD2. The CDR3 loop spans 14 amino acids. J gave up 7 bases and V 3 bases, and 5 bases lay outside the gene matches. Germline V gene data show CDR1 as SGHAT and CDR2 as FQNNGV. The CDR3 DNA follows: TGTGCCAGCAGCTTGGGACTAGCGGCGGGAGAGCAGTACTTC. Translation gives CASSLGLAAGEQYF.

The V and J genes are TRBV9 and TRBJ2-2; D ambiguous. Germline V gene data show CDR1 as SGDLS and CDR2 as YYNGEE. The V gene lost 0 bases and the J gene lost 4 bases, with 13 bases spanning the gap. The CDR3 covers 16 residues. Written as DNA, the CDR3 is TGTGCCAGCAGCGTAGAAGGGAAGAGGATCACCGGGGAGCTGTTTTTT. Translation gives CASSVEGKRITGELFF.

This sequence joins TRBV28 and TRBJ1-1, with D possibly TRBD1 on 5 matching bases. The CDR3 is made up of 12 amino acids. In germline, CDR1 is MDHEN, CDR2 SYDVKM. The V and J ends lost 5 bases and 4 bases respectively, with 8 bases between them. The CDR3 DNA reads TGTGCCAGCAGTGTAGGGGTCACTGAAGCTTTCTTT. Protein product: CASSVGVTEAFF.

The gene calls are TRBV6-6 and TRBJ2-2; the D is unclear. This CDR3 comprises 11 residues. CDR1 and CDR2 (germline): MNHNY, SVGAGI (reference sequence). Trimming shortened V by 4 bases and J by 5 bases, and 2 bases separated the two germline ends. CDR3: CASSFTGELFF. The CDR3 DNA is TGTGCCAGCAGTTTTACCGGGGAGCTGTTTTTT.

This CDR3 reads CASSETSGQETQYF. CDR3 DNA sequence: TGTGCCAGCAGTGAAACTAGCGGCCAAGAGACCCAGTACTTC. The chain carries TRBV6-1 and TRBJ2-5, with TRBD2 identical over 8 bases. Per germline, CDR1 MNHNS and CDR2 SASEGT. The CDR3 sequence is 14 residues long. Losses at the gene ends were 2 bases for V and 1 base for J; bases not matched to a gene: 0.

The chain recombines TRBV2 with TRBJ2-7, with D possibly TRBD1 on 6 matching bases. Germline-derived CDR1 and CDR2 are SNHLY and FYNNEI. V gave up 4 bases and J gave up 1 base, with 17 bases separating them. The CDR3 extends over 16 amino acids. The DNA of the CDR3 is TGTGCCAGCAGTGCCGGATGGGACACCGGTTCCTACGAGCAGTACTTC. Translated, it gives CASSAGWDTGSYEQYF.

V and J are TRBV25-1 and TRBJ1-2; 11 bases fit TRBD1. Germline CDR1 MGHDK, CDR2 SYGVNS. There are 14 residues in the CDR3. The trim removed 7 bases at V and 6 bases at J, leaving 7 bases unmatched. The CDR3 region is CASKRTGGLNGYTF. DNA of the CDR3: TGTGCCAGCAAGAGGACAGGGGGCTTGAATGGCTACACCTTC.